This T cell receptor (beta chain) was sequenced during a study of beta chain features in type 1 diabetes. Looking at the study overall: Examination covered 100 million to 140 million sorted cells spanning all samples. Study conclusions and caveats: Significant though moderate, a shortening of TCRB CDR3s appeared in all four CD4+ subsets of Type 1 diabetes patients. The study left unresolved whether HLA type influences TCRB rearrangement.

On this clone: Antigen: not known.

Investigators reverse transcribed all isolated RNA, so they sequenced expressed TCRB transcripts. Repertoires were generated with immunoSEQ multiplex PCR, while TCRdb's copy carries only in-frame clones and drops some. This table has 250,000 to 350,000 clones, approximately 16% appearing once. Germline assignment: CDR1 SNHLY and CDR2 FYNNEI. The CDR3 has 12 residues. The V gene lost 8 bases and the J gene lost 6 bases, with 13 bases spanning the gap. The genes are TRBV2 and TRBJ1-2, with no clear D. This clonotype was obtained from a man aged 18 to 30 with type 1 diabetes. The sample consisted of naive CD4+ T cells from blood. In nucleotides, the CDR3 is TGTGCCAGCGGAGAGAGACGGAATGGCTACACCTTC. Its protein is CASGERRNGYTF.